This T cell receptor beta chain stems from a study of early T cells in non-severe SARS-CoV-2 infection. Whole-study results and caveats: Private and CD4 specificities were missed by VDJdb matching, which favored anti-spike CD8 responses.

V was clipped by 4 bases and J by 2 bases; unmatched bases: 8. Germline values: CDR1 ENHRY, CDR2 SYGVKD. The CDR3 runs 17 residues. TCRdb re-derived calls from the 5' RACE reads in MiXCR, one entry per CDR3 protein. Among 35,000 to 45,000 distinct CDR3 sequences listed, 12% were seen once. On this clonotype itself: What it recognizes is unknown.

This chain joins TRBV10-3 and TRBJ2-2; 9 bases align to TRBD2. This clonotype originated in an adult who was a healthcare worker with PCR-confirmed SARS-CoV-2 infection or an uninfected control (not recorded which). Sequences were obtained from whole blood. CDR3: CAISGGTSSINTGELFF. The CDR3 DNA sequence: TGTGCCATCAGTGGGGGGACTAGCTCAATCAACACCGGGGAGCTGTTTTTT.